This note documents a single T cell receptor (beta chain) sequence. Its antigen specificity is not known. In total, more than 500 healthy bone marrow donors made up the cohort. All cohort members were sampled while nominally healthy, although unrecorded immune exposures were likely present. The donor was CMV seronegative and belonged to the group of around 400 seronegative cohort members. Each donor provided a peripheral blood sample, and peripheral blood mononuclear cells were used for TCR beta sequencing. The Qiagen DNeasy Blood Extraction Kit was used to extract genomic DNA from the blood cell samples. V and J lose 5 bases and 9 bases, and a span of 16 bases separates them. Taken from cysteine to phenylalanine, the CDR3 has 13 residues. The sequence is cut down to CDR3 DNA, 39 bases in frame from base 1. CDR1 and CDR2, per the germline V gene (reference sequence), are MNHEY and SMNVEV. This sample was taken from a study of cytomegalovirus exposure and HLA in healthy donors (dated by TCRdb to the late 2010s). With regard to the full study: An earlier analysis of 587 of the donors reported approximately 300 Gb of sequence data and 117 million unique TCR beta sequences obtained from about 179 million T cells. Using immunosequencing, the study profiled T cell repertoires from 500 to 800 subjects and related those repertoires to cytomegalovirus serostatus. In addition to the first cohort of several hundred subjects, a separate validation cohort of 120 different subjects was used. An early release that covered more than 550 HLA-typed donors contained approximately 300 gigabases of sequencing data and 65 million to 100 million unique TCR sequences. Donor age, sex, ethnicity and CMV serostatus were compiled alongside the repertoire data. HLA typing included class I and class II loci at four-digit resolution. All discovery cohort repertoires had been generated on a single sequencing platform. Four or five DR-DQ haplotypes were handled as single units for association and clustering because linkage in the cohort was strong. An earlier analysis of 587 of the donors used high-throughput TCR beta sequencing to judge whether each TCR beta V gene segment behaved as functional or pseudogenic. Rather than drawing on any new phenotypic data, the later analysis identified candidate immune exposures from TCR beta sequences and the way those sequences occurred across donors. The aim of the study was to test whether cataloging public T cell receptors could identify signatures of past pathogen exposure. Among 300 to 450 genotyped donors of the cohort, an average of about 240,000 unique TCR beta nucleotide sequences were sequenced per donor, around a sixth of them non-productive. A later analysis re-analyzed previously published TCR beta repertoires from 666 donors and added high-resolution HLA genotyping to study TCR occurrence patterns. Typing coverage differed by locus: A, B, C, DRB1 and DQB1 were typed in roughly 620-630 donors, DQA1 in 522, DPA1 in 600 to 610, and DPB1 in approximately 450. To predict cytomegalovirus infection status, the study combined high-throughput TCR immunosequencing, statistical association of individual TCRs with disease status, and machine learning. Of the approximately 400 genotyped donors, 81% were placed in the genetic ancestry cluster associated with self-reported Caucasian donors. In a later genetic analysis, genome-wide SNP genotypes for about three fifths of the 666 donors were used, and that subset was treated as a discovery cohort.

Here is what the overall study found, with its caveats: In an earlier analysis of approximately 590 of the donors, most TCR beta V segments appeared in productive rearrangements about 87% or about 30% of the time, broadly matching IMGT annotations. Specific HLA alleles were associated with 15,000 to 20,000 TCR beta sequences at a false discovery rate of 0.05 in a later analysis. Assigning TCR associations to individual alleles was difficult when HLA alleles, especially DR and DQ, strongly co-occurred. The sequencing pipeline was judged likely to have produced a cluster of highly shared sequence variants as a technical artifact. Most TCR sequences were observed very rarely across donors, whereas some public TCRs were present in many individuals. A later analysis found that most CMV-associated TCR beta chains appeared HLA-restricted, with HLA associations seemingly driven largely by CMV exposure. In vitro tests confirmed that a few of the cytomegalovirus-associated TCR beta chains recognize cytomegalovirus antigens. According to a later analysis, TCR association rates differed among HLA loci, with DRB1 alleles showing the most associated TCRs and HLA-C alleles showing the fewest. HLA typing was unavailable for some donors at each locus, so association tests used only the typed subset. CMV serostatus was the only immune exposure information available for the cohort. Because the 87-base-pair reads could not distinguish some IMGT-functional V segments, including TRBV6-2 and TRBV6-3, those segments were excluded. An association between a missense DCLRE1C variant and V-gene and J-gene trimming of TCR beta chains was found in a later genetic analysis and replicated in an independent cohort. Because counts were too low, about 18 rarely observed V segments, including chromosome 9 orphons, were excluded from the earlier analysis of 587 of the donors. A later analysis found that HLA-associated TCR beta chains were more clonally expanded and had lower generation probabilities than equally common non-associated chains. A later analysis reported that several top co-occurrence clusters appeared linked to parvovirus B19, influenza, CMV and Epstein-Barr virus. This cohort had only TCR beta chains sequenced, and the lack of alpha or paired-chain data limited which features could be detected. The authors suggested that the approach could potentially be extended to other disease states and immunological phenotypes. In a later genetic analysis, fewer N-insertions in productive TCRs were reported among donors in an Asian-associated ancestry cluster than the roughly 700-donor mean. A further reported finding was that TCR beta sequences accurately predicted the HLA-A and HLA-B alleles for most subjects in the first cohort. Cytomegalovirus status was reported to be diagnosed by the classifier with high specificity and sensitivity in both the original and validation cohorts. Sequencing depth was assumed to be roughly uniform across donors in the presence/absence analyses, though that assumption may not hold. Correlated functional status among segregating V segments might reflect linkage disequilibrium, but an unknown experimental factor could not be ruled out. The study gave a list of some 150 TCR beta chains associated with cytomegalovirus.

Library generation was performed with the immunoSEQ multiplex PCR assay. The multiplex PCR relied on a mix of 60 forward primers for TCR Vbeta segments and 13 reverse primers for TCR Jbeta segments. The CDR3 region of rearranged TCR beta genes was amplified from genomic DNA with a multiplex PCR assay. The Illumina HiSeq System was used to sequence the amplified TCR beta libraries as 87-base-pair reads. Concerning the study's data processing: Across the roughly 670 repertoires, a later analysis counted approximately 83 million unique TCR beta chains, around 11 million of which were shared by at least two donors. Raw reads were error-corrected and collapsed into unique sequences with a nearest-neighbor algorithm that merged closely related sequences to remove PCR and sequencing errors. Alignment of CDR3 sequences to IMGT reference sequences was used to assign V, D and J gene segments. For a sequence to be retained, at least a six-nucleotide match to both a V gene segment and a J gene segment was required. Rearrangements were classified as productive when the CDR3 lacked stop codons and remained in frame with V and J, and all other rearrangements were classified as non-productive. CDR3 was defined according to IMGT convention as the region running from the second conserved V-encoded cysteine to the conserved J-encoded phenylalanine. In an earlier analysis of around 600 of the donors, sequences lacking an unambiguous match to a single V gene segment were excluded. In an earlier analysis of approximately 590 of the donors, a V segment was called functional when productive rearrangements were above 56.7%, and segregating when the standard deviation between donors exceeded 5%. A statistical classification framework was built for diagnosing cytomegalovirus status from the catalog of TCR beta chain sequences. V and J gene assignment, in a later analysis, came from comparing TCR nucleotide sequences with IMGT/GENE-DB human TR gene sequences. In a later analysis, CDR3 sequences and most-parsimonious VDJ recombination scenarios were assigned using the TCRdist pipeline. A later analysis defined each TCR beta chain by its CDR3 amino acid sequence plus V-gene family, and excluded reads lacking a unique V-gene family. In a later analysis, around 600 highly shared, low-generation-probability nucleotide sequences were removed to address suspected cross-contamination and a sequencing artifact. A later analysis calculated a clonal expansion index for each public chain from normalized within-repertoire ranks of inferred template counts. A later analysis computed generation probabilities with a VDJ recombination model fitted to out-of-frame rearrangements, and checked the results against IGoR. In a later analysis, TCR-TCR, TCR-HLA and TCR-CMV co-occurrence was scored with hypergeometric tests, and a repertoire-size bias correction was applied to TCR pairs. In a later analysis, false discovery rates were estimated by permuting HLA or CMV assignments 20 times. In a later analysis, co-occurring TCRs were grouped with DBSCAN, and TCRdist sequence similarity was added when clustering was performed within HLA-allele-positive subsets. Co-occurrence clustering excluded repertoires with fewer than 30,000 or more than 120,000 public chains, plus five with anomalous nucleotide sharing. Sourced from immuneACCESS, this table was stored by TCRdb with only in-frame sequences that have V and J called. A share of the clones is absent; for the studies checked, an unresolved V gene accounts for under half, and the remainder has no known explanation. The DNA gave D and trimming, while V, J and clone size come from that table. For this sample, the table gives about 58,000 clones. The biggest ten clones account for approximately 2.1% of the sample.

Rearrangement joined TRBV27 to TRBJ1-1, with the D gene not clear enough to name. This clonotype originated in a woman between 18 and 29 years old in good health and CMV-seronegative. The sequencing input was PBMCs. The DNA reads TGTGCCAGCAGTCCCGGGAGGGTTCGGAAAGCTTTCTTT. Its protein is CASSPGRVRKAFF.